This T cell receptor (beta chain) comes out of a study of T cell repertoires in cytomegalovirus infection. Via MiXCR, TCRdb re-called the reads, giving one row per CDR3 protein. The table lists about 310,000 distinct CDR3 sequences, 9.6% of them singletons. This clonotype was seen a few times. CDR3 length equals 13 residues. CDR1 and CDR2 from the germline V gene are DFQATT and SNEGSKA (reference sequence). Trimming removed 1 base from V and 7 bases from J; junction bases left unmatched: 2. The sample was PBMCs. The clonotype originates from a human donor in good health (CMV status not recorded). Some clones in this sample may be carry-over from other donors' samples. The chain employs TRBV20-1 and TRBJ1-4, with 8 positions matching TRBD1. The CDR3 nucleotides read TGCAGTGCTAGAGGGACAGGGCGTGAAAAACTGTTTTTT. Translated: CSARGTGREKLFF.